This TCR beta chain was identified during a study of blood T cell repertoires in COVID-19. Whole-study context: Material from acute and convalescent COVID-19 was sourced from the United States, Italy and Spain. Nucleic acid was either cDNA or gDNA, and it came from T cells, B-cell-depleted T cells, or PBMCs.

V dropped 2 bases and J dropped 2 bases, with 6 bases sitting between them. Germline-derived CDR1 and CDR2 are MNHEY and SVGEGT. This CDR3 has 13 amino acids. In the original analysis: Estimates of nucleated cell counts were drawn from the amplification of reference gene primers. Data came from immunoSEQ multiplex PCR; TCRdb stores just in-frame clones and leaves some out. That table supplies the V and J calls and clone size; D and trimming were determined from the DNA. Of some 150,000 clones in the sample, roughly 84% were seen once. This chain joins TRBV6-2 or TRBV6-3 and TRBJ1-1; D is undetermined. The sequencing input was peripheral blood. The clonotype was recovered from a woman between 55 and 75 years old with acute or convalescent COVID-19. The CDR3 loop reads CASSYQHNTEAFF. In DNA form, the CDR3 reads TGTGCCAGCAGTTACCAACACAACACTGAAGCTTTCTTT.